This TCR beta chain was captured by sequencing in a study of technical replicates of blood from a handful of donors (dated by TCRdb to about 2017). The protocol used for the library was the immunoSEQ multiplex PCR assay. In its TCRdb copy, this immuneACCESS table keeps in-frame sequences only and misses some clones. Where compared with another copy, unresolved V genes explain less than half of these, and the others have no known cause. The sample records around 72,000 clones, just over 90% of which are singletons. Roughly 5% of the sample lies in the top ten. Clipping removes 3 bases from V and 7 bases from J, with 4 as the unmatched junction base count. CDR1 and CDR2 are drawn from the germline V gene: SGHTA, FQGNSA. There are 15 amino acids in the CDR3, from cysteine to phenylalanine inclusive. CDR3 DNA only is kept here, 45 bases in frame from base 1. A remark on this clone: The clone's antigen remains unknown. No per-base quality is available; no much larger clone lies one base away.

The sequenced sample consisted of PBMCs. The receptor comes from a human donor in good health. Some clones in this sample may be carry-over from other donors' samples. This chain is built from TRBV7-2 and TRBJ1-6, with 9 bases aligning to TRBD1. The sequenced DNA is TGTGCCAGCAGCTTGACCGGGACAGGGAATTCACCCCTCCACTTT. Translated, it reads CASSLTGTGNSPLHF.